This T cell receptor (beta chain) came from a study of CD8 T cells in ankylosing spondylitis. Study conclusions and caveats: Researchers report that disease-linked clones proved CD8+ and relatively rare in peripheral blood. From matched ankylosing spondylitis synovial fluid, disease-linked clones were reportedly recovered at significantly enriched levels. Some motif variants were previously reported in reactive arthritis synovial fluid and blood.

Libraries of TCR beta came from quantitative 5'-RACE with molecular barcodes. TCRdb recomputed calls from the 5' RACE reads with MiXCR, one row per CDR3 protein. The repertoire holds over 200,000 distinct CDR3 sequences, with over 9.5% as singletons. This clonotype was counted ten times or more. The antigen remains unidentified. V trimming: 5 bases; J trimming: 7 bases; junction bases outside the gene matches: 9. Germline CDR1 is SGDLS and CDR2 is YYNGEE. The CDR3 consists of 15 residues. The sample taken for sequencing was blood, either unsorted or a sorted T cell fraction (not recorded which). The J gene is TRBJ2-1, the V gene TRBV9, with 10 bases identical to TRBD2. The source of this sequence is a male donor with ankylosing spondylitis or in good health (not recorded which). CDR3 in amino acids: CASSSERGGINEQFF. DNA of the CDR3: TGTGCCAGCAGTTCCGAGCGGGGGGGGATAAATGAGCAGTTCTTC.